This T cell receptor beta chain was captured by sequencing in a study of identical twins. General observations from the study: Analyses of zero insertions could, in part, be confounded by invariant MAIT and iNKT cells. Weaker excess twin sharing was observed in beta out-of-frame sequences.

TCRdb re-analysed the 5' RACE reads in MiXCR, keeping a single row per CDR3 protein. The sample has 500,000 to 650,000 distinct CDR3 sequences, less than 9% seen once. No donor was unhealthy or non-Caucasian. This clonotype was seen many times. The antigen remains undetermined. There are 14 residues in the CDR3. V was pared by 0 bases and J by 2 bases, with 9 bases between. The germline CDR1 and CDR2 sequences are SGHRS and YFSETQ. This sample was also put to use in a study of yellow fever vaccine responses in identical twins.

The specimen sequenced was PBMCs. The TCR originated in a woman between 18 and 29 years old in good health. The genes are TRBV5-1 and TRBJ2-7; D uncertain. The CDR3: CASSLGIQPYEQYF. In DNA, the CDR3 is TGCGCCAGCAGCTTGGGTATACAGCCCTACGAGCAGTACTTC.